This T cell receptor beta chain was sequenced in a study of somatic mutations in cytotoxic T cells in rheumatoid arthritis. This clone was counted a single time. The CDR3 has 13 amino acids. Germline values: CDR1 MNHEY, CDR2 SVGAGI. Trimming took off 4 bases at V and 4 bases at J, with 11 bases between the two ends. This table comes from immunoSEQ multiplex PCR, and its TCRdb copy is limited to in-frame clones, with some not included. The sample consists of 25,000 to 35,000 clones, about 88% of them appearing once. The V and J genes are TRBV6-5 and TRBJ2-7; no reliable D call. The TCR originated in an adult with rheumatoid arthritis. Sequenced input: CD8+ T cells sorted from blood. The CDR3 nucleotides are TGTGCCAGCAGTTGGACGGTCGGTTACGAGCAGTACTTC. Its translation: CASSWTVGYEQYF.